Below, 14 T cell receptor beta chains from the same sample are listed, as sequenced in a study of blood T cell repertoires in COVID-19. Generated by immunoSEQ multiplex PCR, the TCRdb table keeps only in-frame clones and is missing some. The data hold about 220,000 clones, with 82% observed a single time. The sequenced material came from peripheral blood. The receptors here all came from a woman between 65 and 79 years old with COVID-19, enrolled during active disease.

The chain's CDR3 is CASSRDRGSSPLHF. CDR3 nucleotide sequence: TGTGCCAGCAGCCGGGACAGGGGATCTTCACCCCTCCACTTT. This chain links TRBV7-2 with TRBJ1-6, with TRBD1 identical over 10 bases. This CDR3 region has 14 residues. Germline lookup yields CDR1 SGHTA and CDR2 FQGNSA. The junction had 4 bases not matched to a gene; V was cut back by 5 bases and J by 9 bases. Looking up the rest from reference TRBV7-2 and TRBJ1-6 gives the full variable domain: GAGVSQSPSNKVTEKGKDVELRCDPISGHTALYWYRQSLGQGLEFLIYFQGNSAPDKSGLPSDRFSAERTGGSVSTLTIQRTQQEDSAVYLCASSRDRGSSPLHFGNGTRLTVT.

The chain carries TRBV5-6 and TRBJ1-1; 8 positions match TRBD1. CDR3 length equals 14 residues. Germline-derived CDR1 and CDR2 are SGHDT and YYEEEE. The J segment lost 5 bases and the V segment lost 4 bases, leaving 7 bases of the junction unmatched. The CDR3: CASSTRQGRTEAFF. CDR3 DNA: TGTGCCAGCAGCACCCGACAGGGGAGGACTGAAGCTTTCTTT.

This chain joins TRBV11-2 and TRBJ2-1; D gene unclear. Germline CDR1 is SGHAT and CDR2 is FQNNGV. The CDR3 is made up of 14 amino acids. Trimming took off 0 bases at V and 5 bases at J, with 8 bases between the two ends. The CDR3 DNA sequence: TGTGCCAGCAGCTTAGACCCAGAAGACAATGAGCAGTTCTTC. It translates to CASSLDPEDNEQFF.

The table lists this clone with a few counts. The chain carries TRBV28 and TRBJ1-6, with a weak D call TRBD1 (6 bases). From germline, CDR1 is MDHEN and CDR2 SYDVKM. The CDR3 consists of 13 residues. Trimming shortened V by 9 bases and J by 3 bases, and 9 bases separated the two germline ends. The CDR3 is CASGQNYNSPLHF. The CDR3 bases are TGTGCCAGTGGACAGAACTATAATTCACCCCTCCACTTT.

The V and J genes are TRBV13 and TRBJ2-1, with TRBD2 matching over 7 bases. Per germline, CDR1 PRHDT and CDR2 FYEKMQ (reference sequence). Trimming cost V 4 bases and J 1 base; bases outside gene matches: 16. This CDR3 region has 19 residues. The DNA for the CDR3 is TGTGCCAGCAGCTCCCGGGTCCGGGGGGTGGTGAGTTCCTACAATGAGCAGTTCTTC. Protein: CASSSRVRGVVSSYNEQFF.

This chain joins TRBV30 and TRBJ2-3; TRBD2 aligns across 13 bases. The CDR3 extends over 16 amino acids. From germline, CDR1 is GTSNPN and CDR2 SVGIG (reference sequence). CDR3: CASSGGLAGATDTQYF. The CDR3 nucleotides read TGTGCTTCCAGCGGCGGACTAGCGGGAGCCACAGATACGCAGTATTTT.

The chain has TRBV10-2 and TRBJ2-1; D possibly corresponds to TRBD2 (6 bases). Per germline, CDR1 WSHSY and CDR2 SAAADI. Deletions cut 3 bases from V and 1 base from J, with 13 bases between. CDR3 length equals 16 residues. The CDR3 region has the DNA TGCGCCAGCAGTGAATATCACGGGACTTCCTACAATGAGCAGTTCTTC. Protein sequence: CASSEYHGTSYNEQFF.

The chain joins TRBV7-9 to TRBJ1-5; 8 bases agree with TRBD1. The germline CDR1 and CDR2 sequences are SEHNR and FQNEAQ (reference sequence). V lost 4 bases and J lost 4; bases outside the gene matches: 3. The CDR3 consists of 14 residues. This chain's CDR3 is CASSSTGDNQPQHF. The CDR3 nucleotides are TGTGCCAGCAGCTCGACAGGGGATAATCAGCCCCAGCATTTT.

The V call is TRBV10-3, the J call TRBJ2-7, with D perhaps TRBD2 (6 bases). The germline V gene encodes CDR1 ENHRY and CDR2 SYGVKD. The CDR3 runs 15 residues. The V end lost 3 bases, the J end lost 3 bases, and 15 bases lay between the germline ends. The CDR3 here is CAISDLGGASYEQYF. The CDR3 DNA is TGTGCCATCAGTGACCTCGGCGGGGCTAGCTACGAGCAGTACTTC.

The gene calls are TRBV28 and TRBJ1-2, with D perhaps TRBD1 (5 bases). The V and J ends lost 6 bases and 1 base respectively, with 12 bases between them. CDR1 and CDR2 (germline): MDHEN, SYDVKM. The CDR3 covers 14 residues. The CDR3 here is CASSPPGGNYGYTF. CDR3 in DNA: TGTGCCAGCAGCCCCCCCGGGGGTAACTATGGCTACACCTTC.

The chain combines TRBV19 with TRBJ1-2; TRBD1 might be the D (6 bases). The CDR3 is 14 residues long. V was clipped by 5 bases and J by 4 bases, with 14 bases between them. Germline loops: CDR1 LNHDA, CDR2 SQIVND (reference sequence). CDR3 amino acids: CASSPTDSLYGYTF. The DNA of the CDR3 is TGTGCCAGTAGTCCCACGGACAGCCTCTATGGCTACACCTTC. Full variable domain (rest looked up from reference TRBV19 and TRBJ1-2): DGGITQSPKYLFRKEGQNVTLSCEQNLNHDAMYWYRQDPGQGLRLIYYSQIVNDFQKGDIAEGYSVSREKKESFPLTVTSAQKNPTAFYLCASSPTDSLYGYTFGSGTRLTVV.

V and J are TRBV10-3 and TRBJ2-7; D not certain. The CDR3 is 12 residues long. CDR1 is ENHRY, CDR2 SYGVKD, per germline. V lost 0 bases, J lost 3 bases, and 3 bases lay in between. The CDR3 DNA is TGTGCCATCAGTGAGTCGAGCTACGAGCAGTACTTC. Translating gives CAISESSYEQYF.

The CDR3 loop is CASSLAFSRPDTQYF. The CDR3 DNA reads TGTGCCAGCAGCCTAGCTTTCTCCCGGCCAGATACGCAGTATTTT. The rearrangement joins TRBV6-2 or TRBV6-3 to TRBJ2-3, with D perhaps matching TRBD2 (5 bases). Germline values: CDR1 MNHEY, CDR2 SVGEGT. CDR3 length: 15 residues. The V and J ends lost 6 bases and 4 bases respectively, with 17 bases between them.

The chain joins TRBV3-1 (or the pseudogene TRBV3-2) to TRBJ1-1; no clear D gene. The CDR3 totals 11 residues. Trimming stripped 8 bases from V and 6 bases from J, with 10 bases between. Germline V CDR1 and CDR2: LGHDT, YNNKEL (reference sequence). This CDR3 is CASGRAAEAFF. In DNA form, the CDR3 reads TGTGCCAGCGGGAGGGCAGCTGAAGCTTTCTTT.